A single sample gave rise to the 31 T cell receptor beta chains below, sequenced in a study of shared clonotypes between healthy human individuals. Clones were sequenced by immunoSEQ multiplex PCR, and TCRdb holds only the in-frame ones, with some missing. The sample has about 2 million clones, approximately 94% seen once; the top ten hold about 1.1%. The naive CD8 fraction comprised CD45RO-negative cells positively selected for CCR7 and excluded terminally differentiated effector memory CD45RA+ cells. Source material: naive CD8+ T cells sorted from blood. These receptor sequences come from a man younger than 30 in good health.

The rearrangement joins TRBV7-9 to TRBJ2-1; 7 nucleotides match TRBD1. CDR1 and CDR2 (germline): SEHNR, FQNEAQ (reference sequence). CDR3 length: 15 amino acids. V lost 5 bases to trimming and J lost 8 bases; unmatched junction nucleotides: 12. This CDR3 is CASSPTGQRTHEQFF. The CDR3 DNA is TGTGCCAGCAGCCCGACGGGACAGCGAACCCATGAGCAGTTCTTC.

J is TRBJ2-7 and V is TRBV4-1; 12 nucleotides agree with TRBD2. The V and J ends lost 0 bases and 3 bases, in that order; junction bases with no gene match: 9. The CDR3 runs 18 residues. Germline CDR1 MGHRA, CDR2 YSYEKL. This CDR3 reads CASSQESPSGRAVYEQYF. The CDR3 region has the DNA TGCGCCAGCAGCCAAGAATCCCCTAGCGGGAGGGCCGTCTACGAGCAGTACTTC.

The V gene is TRBV7-9, the J gene TRBJ2-4; D uncertain. The CDR3 runs 15 residues. The V end was cut by 5 bases, the J end by 3 bases, with 14 bases between. Germline V lookup: CDR1 SEHNR, CDR2 FQNEAQ (reference sequence). The CDR3 spells CASSNQETFKNIQYF. The CDR3 DNA reads TGTGCCAGCAGCAATCAGGAGACGTTCAAAAACATTCAGTACTTC.

This chain links TRBV4-1 with TRBJ2-2; tentatively, D is TRBD1 (6 bases). The CDR3 covers 14 residues. Germline V gene data show CDR1 as MGHRA and CDR2 as YSYEKL. V was pared by 2 bases and J by 5 bases, with 9 bases between. The CDR3 reads CASSQIGGTGELFF. CDR3 in DNA: TGCGCCAGCAGCCAAATAGGGGGTACCGGGGAGCTGTTTTTT.

The chain recombines TRBV4-3 with TRBJ1-5; no reliable D call. V was pared by 0 bases and J by 1 base, with 7 bases between. The germline V gene encodes CDR1 LGHNA and CDR2 YSLEER. The CDR3 is made up of 15 amino acids. CDR3 loop: CASSQDLASNQPQHF. DNA for the CDR3: TGCGCCAGCAGCCAAGATTTAGCGAGCAATCAGCCCCAGCATTTT.

The rearrangement uses TRBV6-6 and TRBJ2-3; 10 bases agree with TRBD2. The CDR3 loop spans 15 amino acids. Germline CDR1 reads MNHNY; CDR2 reads SVGAGI (reference sequence). V dropped 2 bases and J dropped 1; count of bases not matched to a gene: 0. This CDR3 reads CASSYGLAGTDTQYF. CDR3 coding DNA: TGTGCCAGCAGTTACGGACTAGCGGGCACAGATACGCAGTATTTT.

The rearrangement joins TRBV30 to TRBJ2-1, with D perhaps TRBD2 (7 bases). Germline CDR1 reads GTSNPN; CDR2 reads SVGIG (reference sequence). Between the trimmed V and J ends, which lost 0 bases and 9 bases, there was a span of 12 bases. The CDR3 runs 13 residues. CDR3 loop: CAWSVPGGSEQFF. CDR3 in DNA: TGTGCCTGGAGTGTACCGGGGGGCAGTGAGCAGTTCTTC.

The chain links TRBV30 to TRBJ1-4; 11 bases map to TRBD1. J lost 8 bases, V lost 1 base, and 6 bases had no gene match. The CDR3 is made up of 15 amino acids. Germline lookup yields CDR1 GTSNPN and CDR2 SVGIG (reference sequence). The CDR3 sequence is CAWSGTGGATEKLFF. The CDR3 DNA sequence: TGTGCCTGGAGTGGGACAGGGGGCGCGACGGAAAAACTGTTTTTT.

J is TRBJ1-4 and V is TRBV5-1; a possible D gene is TRBD1 (6 bases). CDR3 length: 15 amino acids. Trimming cost V 4 bases and J 7 bases, with 17 bases left between them. Germline CDR1 SGHRS, CDR2 YFSETQ. The CDR3 here is CASSHEGGIGEKLFF. CDR3 coding DNA: TGCGCCAGCAGCCACGAGGGGGGTATTGGTGAAAAACTGTTTTTT. The full variable domain, in which reference TRBV5-1 and TRBJ1-4 provide the parts outside the CDR3, is KAGVTQTPRYLIKTRGQQVTLSCSPISGHRSVSWYQQTPGQGLQFLFEYFSETQRNKGNFPGRFSGRQFSNSRSEMNVSTLELGDSALYLCASSHEGGIGEKLFFGSGTQLSVL.

The rearrangement joins TRBV10-3 to TRBJ1-2, with 11 bases matching TRBD1. The CDR3 contains 16 residues. Germline trimming cut 2 bases from V and 4 bases from J; bases unmatched to any gene: 6. Per germline, CDR1 ENHRY and CDR2 SYGVKD. CDR3: CAISEGQGAGGYGYTF. The CDR3 DNA follows: TGTGCCATCAGTGAGGGACAGGGGGCCGGCGGCTATGGCTACACCTTC.

The chain employs TRBV6-1 and TRBJ2-7; D may match TRBD1 or TRBD2 (5 bases each). CDR1 MNHNS and CDR2 SASEGT come from the germline V gene. This CDR3 contains 17 residues. V was pared by 2 bases and J by 7 bases, with 24 bases between. The CDR3 loop reads CASSEIGGTYPIQEQYF. In DNA form, the CDR3 reads TGTGCCAGCAGTGAAATAGGTGGGACCTACCCGATTCAGGAGCAGTACTTC.

The gene calls are TRBV15 and TRBJ1-6, with D unclear. Trimming took off 3 bases at V and 0 bases at J, with 18 bases between the two ends. CDR1 LNHNV and CDR2 YYDKDF come from the germline V gene (reference sequence). The CDR3 has 19 residues. This chain's CDR3 is CATSSSLEPVFSYNSPLHF. Here the CDR3 DNA reads TGTGCCACCAGCAGTAGTTTGGAACCGGTTTTCTCCTATAATTCACCCCTCCACTTT.

The genes are TRBV2 and TRBJ2-7; the D gene is possibly TRBD1 (6 bases). This CDR3 has 14 residues. Germline CDR1 and CDR2: SNHLY and FYNNEI. The V end was cut by 5 bases, the J end by 4 bases, with 15 bases between. The DNA for the CDR3 is TGTGCCAGCAGTCTAATTTCACAGGGTTACGAGCAGTACTTC. Encoded protein: CASSLISQGYEQYF.

This clone appeared a single time. The chain carries TRBV29-1 and TRBJ1-4, with 12 bases aligning to TRBD1. The ends lost 2 bases at V and 0 bases at J; junction bases unmatched: 7. Looked up from germline, CDR1 is SQVTM and CDR2 is ANQGSEA. The CDR3 covers 18 residues. CDR3 in DNA: TGCAGCGTTGAATTGGGACAGGGGGCGATCGCAACTAATGAAAAACTGTTTTTT. It is translated as CSVELGQGAIATNEKLFF.

The V and J genes are TRBV9 and TRBJ2-3; TRBD2 might be the D (5 bases). The CDR3 is 13 amino acids. Trimming pared 3 bases from V and 6 bases from J, leaving 11 bases between. Germline loops: CDR1 SGDLS, CDR2 YYNGEE. This chain's CDR3 is CASSAEPGDTQYF. CDR3 nucleotides: TGTGCCAGCAGCGCCGAGCCGGGGGATACGCAGTATTTT.

The V and J genes are TRBV13 and TRBJ2-1; TRBD1 matches 9 bases. Germline V gives CDR1 PRHDT, CDR2 FYEKMQ (reference sequence). The CDR3 consists of 16 residues. Trimming at V came to 9 bases and at J to 8 bases, leaving 17 bases not matched to a gene. In DNA form, the CDR3 reads TGTGCCAGTTCACTATACTCCGGGACAGGGATACATGAGCAGTTCTTC. Its translation is CASSLYSGTGIHEQFF.

V and J are TRBV27 and TRBJ2-7, with a tentative D call TRBD2 (6 bases). Looked up from germline, CDR1 is MNHEY and CDR2 is SMNVEV (reference sequence). Trimming stripped 8 bases from V and 5 bases from J, with 16 bases between. CDR3 length equals 13 residues. The CDR3 reads CASRVWGDDEQYF. The CDR3, as DNA: TGTGCCAGCCGTGTTTGGGGGGACGACGAGCAGTACTTC.

This chain links TRBV28 with TRBJ1-5; 7 nucleotides align to TRBD1. CDR3 length equals 19 residues. V lost 5 bases to trimming and J lost 5 bases; unmatched junction nucleotides: 21. Germline V gene lookup returns CDR1 MDHEN and CDR2 SYDVKM. DNA for the CDR3: TGTGCCAGCAGTACGAAGGAAGACAGGGTAGCTAGAGGGGATCAGCCCCAGCATTTT. Protein product: CASSTKEDRVARGDQPQHF.

The chain employs TRBV7-9 and TRBJ1-3; D might be TRBD1 (6 bases). The CDR3 covers 16 residues. Germline V gene data show CDR1 as SEHNR and CDR2 as FQNEAQ (reference sequence). V lost 5 bases to trimming and J lost 0 bases, with 14 bases between them. CDR3 region: CASSTPGAYSGNTIYF. The DNA for the CDR3 is TGTGCCAGCAGCACCCCAGGGGCCTACTCTGGAAACACCATATATTTT.

As concerns this clone: The sample holds other DNA sequences that translate to the same CDR3. This chain connects TRBV7-2 to TRBJ2-7; 7 bases line up with TRBD2. The germline CDR1 and CDR2 sequences are SGHTA and FQGNSA. The CDR3 spans 14 residues. V was pared by 3 bases and J by 2 bases, with 4 bases of the junction left unmatched. The CDR3 protein is CASSFGGSTYEQYF. DNA for the CDR3: TGTGCCAGCAGCTTCGGCGGGAGCACCTACGAGCAGTACTTC.

The chain recombines TRBV5-1 with TRBJ2-7; 7 bases agree with TRBD1. This CDR3 region has 16 residues. V lost 0 bases and J lost 4; bases outside the gene matches: 10. CDR1 and CDR2 (germline): SGHRS, YFSETQ. CDR3 protein: CASSLDVQGESYEQYF. In DNA, the CDR3 is TGCGCCAGCAGCTTGGATGTGCAGGGGGAGAGTTACGAGCAGTACTTC.

This rearrangement joins TRBV12-5 to TRBJ1-1; D unclear. The CDR3 consists of 13 residues. Per germline, CDR1 LGHNT and CDR2 FRNRAP. Deletions cut 1 base from V and 7 bases from J, with 10 bases between. The CDR3 reads CASGLGLTNEAFF. The CDR3 DNA follows: TGTGCTAGTGGTTTGGGACTTACGAATGAAGCTTTCTTT.

This clone turned up a few times. Other DNA sequences from this sample encode an identical CDR3 as well. The gene calls are TRBV19 and TRBJ2-7, with 9 bases identical to TRBD1. Germline trimming cut 4 bases from V and 1 base from J; bases unmatched to any gene: 2. The CDR3 has 14 amino acids. Looked up from germline, CDR1 is LNHDA and CDR2 is SQIVND (reference sequence). The CDR3 DNA follows: TGTGCCAGTAGTACCGGGACAGGGTCCTACGAGCAGTACTTC. Translated, it gives CASSTGTGSYEQYF.

This sequence joins TRBV19 and TRBJ1-4, with D possibly matching TRBD1 (5 bases). The CDR3 has 11 residues. V dropped 3 bases and J dropped 16 bases, with 12 bases sitting between them. CDR1 LNHDA and CDR2 SQIVND come from the germline V gene (reference sequence). This CDR3 is CASSIGTYRFF. In nucleotides, the CDR3 is TGTGCCAGTAGTATTGGGACCTACCGGTTTTTT.

Regarding this clone: The same CDR3 arises from other DNA sequences in this sample as well. The chain recombines TRBV19 with TRBJ2-7; no definite D call. CDR1 is LNHDA and CDR2 is SQIVND in the germline V gene (reference sequence). V gave up 3 bases and J gave up 6 bases, with 9 bases separating them. The CDR3 sequence is 12 residues long. The CDR3 DNA is TGTGCCAGTAGTATCCCCGGAGCCGAGCAGTACTTC. Amino acid sequence: CASSIPGAEQYF.

This clone appeared a few times. The chain links TRBV5-1 to TRBJ1-1; 7 nucleotides align to TRBD1. Per the germline V gene, CDR1 is SGHRS and CDR2 is YFSETQ. The V and J ends lost 4 bases and 4 bases, in that order; junction bases with no gene match: 7. CDR3 length: 14 amino acids. CDR3 bases: TGCGCCAGCAGCGTACAGGGGTTCGGCACTGAAGCTTTCTTT. Amino acid sequence: CASSVQGFGTEAFF.

The chain combines TRBV15 with TRBJ2-7; the D call may be TRBD1 or TRBD2 (5 bases each). Germline lookup yields CDR1 LNHNV and CDR2 YYDKDF (reference sequence). The germline V and J ends were trimmed by 0 bases and 2 bases, with 8 bases remaining between them. The CDR3 extends over 14 amino acids. The CDR3 DNA reads TGTGCCACCAGCAGAGATCTGGGACCCTACGAGCAGTACTTC. It yields the protein CATSRDLGPYEQYF.

The chain couples TRBV14 to TRBJ1-2; TRBD1 agrees at 9 bases. The J segment lost 6 bases and the V segment lost 2 bases, leaving 13 bases of the junction unmatched. The CDR3 loop spans 17 amino acids. The germline CDR1 and CDR2 sequences are SGHDN and FVKESK. The CDR3 sequence: CASSQIVGTGNINGYTF. DNA of the CDR3: TGTGCCAGCAGCCAAATCGTTGGGACAGGGAATATCAATGGCTACACCTTC.

The J gene is TRBJ2-5, the V gene TRBV5-4, with D perhaps TRBD2 (6 bases). CDR3 length: 13 residues. CDR1 and CDR2 from the germline V gene are SGHNT and YYREEE (reference sequence). V was shortened by 9 bases and J by 4 bases, with 16 bases between the two germline ends. This CDR3 reads CATRDLALETQYF. The CDR3 DNA reads TGTGCCACCCGGGACTTAGCATTAGAGACCCAGTACTTC.

This clone came up once. Other DNA sequences in the same sample also yield this CDR3. The rearrangement joins TRBV4-1 to TRBJ2-3; D remains ambiguous. V gave up 4 bases and J gave up 0 bases, with 5 bases separating them. Germline-derived CDR1 and CDR2 are MGHRA and YSYEKL. The CDR3 is made up of 13 amino acids. The chain's CDR3 is CASSLASTDTQYF. As DNA, the CDR3 is TGCGCCAGCAGCCTAGCTAGCACAGATACGCAGTATTTT.

A single count supports this clone. DNA for the CDR3: TGCACCAGCCCCTTGCCCGGGACCCCTAGAGAGACCCAGTACTTC. It codes for CTSPLPGTPRETQYF. The chain uses TRBV1 and TRBJ2-5. TRBV1 is a pseudogene locus. This CDR3 is built from 15 residues.